This passage covers 2 T cell receptor beta chains from one sample sequenced in a study of Graves' ophthalmopathy and Graves' hyperthyroidism. Transcripts of RNA were the source for amplifying TCR beta CDR3 regions. First-round RT-PCR employed HTBI primers, with a second-round multiplex PCR after it. TCRdb reprocessed the multiplex PCR reads via MiXCR and lists one record per CDR3 protein. The table lists about 640,000 distinct CDR3 sequences, about two fifths of them singletons. The specimen was peripheral blood. The receptors shown here come from an adult man with Graves' ophthalmopathy.

As regards this clonotype: Given a much more abundant clone one base away, this may be a read error. No conserved phenylalanine or tryptophan is present at the end of the CDR3, so a read error is the likely explanation. The chain combines TRBV20-1 with TRBJ1-5, with 9 bases aligning to TRBD1. Germline trimming cut 7 bases from V and 5 bases from J; bases unmatched to any gene: 3. CDR1 is DFQATT and CDR2 is SNEGSKA in the germline V gene (reference sequence). CDR3 length equals 12 residues. Written as DNA, the CDR3 is TGCAGTGTTCGGACAGGGGATCAGCCCCAGCATTCT. This translates into CSVRTGDQPQHS.

The rearrangement links TRBV15 to TRBJ2-5; no clear D. CDR1 LNHNV and CDR2 YYDKDF come from the germline V gene (reference sequence). Trimming removed 3 bases at V and 4 bases at J, with 12 bases between. CDR3 size: 14 residues. The CDR3 here is CATSRPAGTETQYF. The CDR3, as DNA: TGTGCCACCAGCAGGCCCGCCGGCACAGAGACCCAGTACTTC. The whole variable domain, remainder taken from reference TRBV15 and TRBJ2-5, is DAMVIQNPRYQVTQFGKPVTLSCSQTLNHNVMYWYQQKSSQAPKLLFHYYDKDFNNEADTPDNFQSRRPNTSFCFLDIRSPGLGDTAMYLCATSRPAGTETQYFGPGTRLLVL.